This T cell receptor (beta chain) was captured in a study of blood T cell repertoires in COVID-19. Clones were read by immunoSEQ multiplex PCR, and TCRdb kept only the in-frame ones, dropping some. The repertoire consists of 110,000 to 150,000 clones, with about four fifths occurring once and the leading ten covering about 3.5%. The V segment lost 5 bases and the J segment 2 bases; nucleotides outside the gene matches: 10. Germline V gene data show CDR1 as SQVTM and CDR2 as ANQGSEA. The CDR3 runs to 16 residues. The chain is built from TRBV29-1 and TRBJ2-5, with 11 bases lining up with TRBD1. The receptor was isolated from a man aged 65 to 79 who had recovered from COVID-19. Sequenced: peripheral blood. CDR3 amino acids: CSVLSGTGGWQETQYF. The CDR3 coding sequence is TGCAGCGTTCTTTCCGGGACAGGGGGTTGGCAAGAGACCCAGTACTTC. Combining the CDR3 with reference TRBV29-1 and TRBJ2-5 gives the whole variable domain SAVISQKPSRDICQRGTSLTIQCQVDSQVTMMFWYRQQPGQSLTLIATANQGSEATYESGFVIDKFPISRPNLTFSTLTVSNMSPEDSSIYLCSVLSGTGGWQETQYFGPGTRLLVL.